This T cell receptor (beta chain) was captured in a study of response to subunit inactivated influenza vaccine. The V gene end was trimmed by 5 bases and the J gene end by 1 base; junction bases not matched to a gene: 8. This CDR3 contains 17 residues. CDR1 and CDR2 from the germline V gene are SGHTA and FQGNSA. TCRdb called the RT-PCR reads again in MiXCR, with one record for every CDR3 protein. In the table there are under 200,000 distinct CDR3 sequences, around 9.9% of which are singletons. As concerns this clonotype: The target antigen is unknown.

Study-level results: A suggestion made by the authors is that each seasonal influenza vaccination recruits few new T cells.

The chain combines TRBV7-2 with TRBJ2-1, with 10 bases aligning to TRBD2. This TCR was sampled from a man aged 50 to 59 who received an inactivated influenza vaccine. The sample here was non-naive T cells sorted from PBMCs, taken about 6 weeks after vaccination. CDR3 sequence (DNA): TGTGCCAGCAGCGCAGCCACTAGCGGGAAATCCTACAATGAGCAGTTCTTC. Amino acids: CASSAATSGKSYNEQFF.